This entry lists 11 T cell receptor beta chains sequenced from one sample in a study of memory CD8 T cells in hepatitis C reinfection. Time point of the sample: pre-reinfection, 55 to 20 weeks before reinfection detection. Sorted cells were sequenced directly ex vivo without any in vitro expansion. TCRdb keeps only in-frame clones here, not all; method: immunoSEQ multiplex PCR. Of roughly 6,200 clones in the sample, 75% to 90% are singletons; the top ten hold around a fifth. Sequenced sample: naive CD8+ T cells sorted from blood. These receptors were obtained from a man in his fifties or sixties with hepatitis C virus infection.

The genes are TRBV5-4 and TRBJ2-7; 7 bases fit TRBD2. V was pared by 0 bases and J by 4 bases, with 10 bases of the junction left unmatched. The germline CDR1 and CDR2 sequences are SGHNT and YYREEE (reference sequence). The CDR3 length is 16 residues. The CDR3 protein is CASSLDGAGVRYEQYF. In nucleotides, the CDR3 is TGTGCCAGCAGCTTGGATGGGGCGGGAGTACGGTACGAGCAGTACTTC.

The V and J genes are TRBV11-2 and TRBJ2-7; 7 bases map to TRBD2. Germline V CDR1 and CDR2: SGHAT, FQNNGV. The trim removed 5 bases at V and 7 bases at J, leaving 14 bases unmatched. The CDR3 runs to 15 residues. The DNA of the CDR3 is TGTGCCAGCAGCCCCCGGGCGGGAGTGGTGTGGGAGCAGTACTTC. Translation: CASSPRAGVVWEQYF. Drawing the rest from reference TRBV11-2 and TRBJ2-7, the complete variable domain is EAGVAQSPRYKIIEKRQSVAFWCNPISGHATLYWYQQILGQGPKLLIQFQNNGVVDDSQLPKDRFSAERLKGVDSTLKIQPAKLEDSAVYLCASSPRAGVVWEQYFGPGTRLTVT.

This sequence joins TRBV5-1 and TRBJ1-2, with 9 bases aligning to TRBD1. The trim removed 0 bases at V and 4 bases at J, leaving 4 bases unmatched. Germline V gene sequence: CDR1 SGHRS, CDR2 YFSETQ. The CDR3 loop spans 15 amino acids. The CDR3: CASSLDTGGPYGYTF. CDR3 coding DNA: TGCGCCAGCAGCTTGGACACAGGGGGCCCCTATGGCTACACCTTC. The entire variable domain, with the rest obtained from reference TRBV5-1 and TRBJ1-2, is as follows: KAGVTQTPRYLIKTRGQQVTLSCSPISGHRSVSWYQQTPGQGLQFLFEYFSETQRNKGNFPGRFSGRQFSNSRSEMNVSTLELGDSALYLCASSLDTGGPYGYTFGSGTRLTVV.

This sequence joins TRBV6-6 and TRBJ1-2; unclear D gene. Germline CDR1 and CDR2: MNHNY and SVGAGI (reference sequence). The CDR3 is 15 residues long. The ends were cut back, 6 bases at V and 3 bases at J, with 17 bases in the middle. The CDR3 region has the DNA TGTGCCAGCAGACGATGGGAGCAGTCCGACTATGGCTACACCTTC. It is translated as CASRRWEQSDYGYTF.

The chain has TRBV10-3 and TRBJ2-3, with 13 bases matching TRBD2. There are 15 residues in the CDR3. With V trimmed by 6 bases and J by 2 bases, 2 bases remained unmatched. Germline V gene data show CDR1 as ENHRY and CDR2 as SYGVKD. Here the CDR3 reads CAIRGTSGNTDTQYF. The CDR3 nucleotides are TGTGCCATCAGAGGGACTAGCGGGAACACAGATACGCAGTATTTT.

Written as DNA, the CDR3 is TGTGCCAGCAGCCCTAGCTCCTACAATGAGCAGTTCTTC. This codes for CASSPSSYNEQFF. The rearrangement links TRBV9 to TRBJ2-1; D not certain. The V gene's germline CDR1 is SGDLS and CDR2 YYNGEE. Trimming left V 4 bases short and J 0 bases short, with 5 bases between. The CDR3 runs to 13 residues.

V gene TRBV7-3 combines with J gene TRBJ2-1; possible D gene TRBD2, 6 bases. This CDR3 comprises 15 residues. V lost 2 bases and J lost 4, with 12 bases in between. Germline-derived CDR1 and CDR2 are SGHTA and FQGTGA. This CDR3 reads CASSLWGEEYNEQFF. The CDR3, as DNA: TGTGCCAGCAGCTTATGGGGGGAGGAATACAATGAGCAGTTCTTC.

This chain connects TRBV5-8 to TRBJ2-1, with TRBD2 as a possible D gene (5 bases). The V end was cut by 10 bases, the J end by 7 bases, with 21 bases between. This CDR3 contains 14 residues. Germline CDR1 SGHTS, CDR2 YDEGEE. The CDR3 here is CASQEDPNGNEQFF. CDR3 in DNA: TGTGCCTCCCAGGAGGACCCAAACGGGAATGAGCAGTTCTTC.

The chain uses TRBV7-8 and TRBJ2-6; 8 positions match TRBD1. The CDR3 spans 17 residues. V was clipped by 4 bases and J by 3 bases; unmatched bases: 8. Germline V lookup: CDR1 SGHVS, CDR2 FQNEAQ. CDR3: CASSSGTGTFGANVLTF. CDR3 bases: TGTGCCAGCAGCTCGGGGACAGGAACTTTTGGGGCCAACGTCCTGACTTTC.

The V call is TRBV30, the J call TRBJ1-2; weak D call: TRBD1 (5 bases). The V gene lost 3 bases and the J gene lost 0 bases, with 17 bases spanning the gap. The CDR3 is made up of 16 amino acids. CDR1 is GTSNPN, CDR2 SVGIG, per germline (reference sequence). CDR3 nucleotide sequence: TGTGCCTGGAGACCACAGGTTCATCCTGCTAACTATGGCTACACCTTC. This translates into CAWRPQVHPANYGYTF. Together with reference TRBV30 and TRBJ1-2, the CDR3 gives the full variable domain: SQTIHQWPATLVQPVGSPLSLECTVEGTSNPNLYWYRQAAGRGLQLLFYSVGIGQISSEVPQNLSASRPQDRQFILSSKKLLLSDSGFYLCAWRPQVHPANYGYTFGSGTRLTVV.

The chain links TRBV6-1 to TRBJ2-2, with D possibly TRBD2 on 5 matching bases. Between the trimmed V and J ends, which lost 10 bases and 0 bases, there was a span of 15 bases. This CDR3 spans 15 amino acids. Looked up from germline, CDR1 is MNHNS and CDR2 is SASEGT. The CDR3: CAITDWTSNTGELFF. The CDR3, as DNA: TGTGCCATCACGGACTGGACGTCGAACACCGGGGAGCTGTTTTTT.